This T cell receptor (beta chain) was captured by sequencing in a study of blood T cell repertoires in COVID-19 (dated by TCRdb to 2019 to 2021). General notes on the study: Samples from collaborators originated in the United States, Italy and Spain and spanned both the acute and convalescent phases of COVID-19. The material from the prospective study consisted of cDNA or gDNA derived from T cells, B-cell-depleted T cells, or PBMCs. Subjects who had been exposed to COVID-19, were actively infected with it, or had recovered from it provided the deeply sampled blood TCRbeta repertoires that made up the dataset. The repertoires were released in a freely available public database meant as a resource for research on the immune response to SARS-CoV-2. Samples were obtained from the ongoing ImmuneRACE study (first 160 participants) and from over 1,000 subjects provided by 6 global collaborators. A de-identified subject ID, COVID-19 status, age in years and sex were almost always included in the sample metadata. Where HLA class I and class II types were available, the types were taken from metadata supplied by the sample provider, not from assay-based typing. The full study reports these points: The amount of clinical and demographic metadata varied by source and participant and was provided uncurated.

Participants in the prospective study were enrolled through a virtual design, were aged about 18 to 100 years, and lived in 24 United States geographic areas. In the prospective study, cohorts were assigned on the basis of participant-reported clinical history obtained from a screening survey and a study questionnaire. In the prospective study, mobile phlebotomists collected whole blood, serum and a nasopharyngeal or oropharyngeal swab from each participant. Prospective study participants could optionally give additional blood draws and questionnaires over an approximately two-month period. Prospective study blood samples were shipped either frozen or at room temperature before DNA extraction. As concerns this clone: Its specific antigen is unknown. Base qualities are not at hand, and no much larger clone is one base apart.

TCRbeta CDR3 regions were amplified from genomic DNA using the immunoSEQ Assay, a bias-controlled multiplex PCR. The study's own analysis went as follows. Nucleated cell counts per sample were estimated from amplification of reference gene primers within the assay. To quantify the absolute abundance of each unique TCRbeta CDR3 rearrangement, sequence reads were collapsed and filtered. For each sample, productive Simpson clonality was calculated as the square root of Simpson's diversity index across productive rearrangements. This is the immuneACCESS table as TCRdb keeps it, with only in-frame sequences that have V and J called. A part of the clones is gone; compared with another copy, unresolved V genes explain less than half, and the rest is unexplained. Clonal size and the V and J genes are those of that table, whereas D and trimming came from the DNA. Counted in this sample were under 300,000 clones; around 86% of them appeared once. Around 3% of the sample is in the top ten clones.

V has 8 bases trimmed and J has 4 bases trimmed; junction bases matching no gene number 3. From the cysteine up to the phenylalanine, the CDR3 has a length of 12 residues. CDR3 DNA only is kept here, 36 bases in frame from base 1. CDR1 and CDR2 are read off the germline V gene as SNHLY and FYNNEI. The V and J genes are TRBV2 and TRBJ1-1; 8 bases in the junction line up with TRBD1. The sample comprised PBMCs or T cells enriched from blood (not recorded which). The TCR comes from a woman aged 40 to 55 with acute COVID-19. CDR3 loop: CASFQGATEAFF. DNA sequence: TGTGCCAGCTTTCAGGGGGCCACTGAAGCTTTCTTT.